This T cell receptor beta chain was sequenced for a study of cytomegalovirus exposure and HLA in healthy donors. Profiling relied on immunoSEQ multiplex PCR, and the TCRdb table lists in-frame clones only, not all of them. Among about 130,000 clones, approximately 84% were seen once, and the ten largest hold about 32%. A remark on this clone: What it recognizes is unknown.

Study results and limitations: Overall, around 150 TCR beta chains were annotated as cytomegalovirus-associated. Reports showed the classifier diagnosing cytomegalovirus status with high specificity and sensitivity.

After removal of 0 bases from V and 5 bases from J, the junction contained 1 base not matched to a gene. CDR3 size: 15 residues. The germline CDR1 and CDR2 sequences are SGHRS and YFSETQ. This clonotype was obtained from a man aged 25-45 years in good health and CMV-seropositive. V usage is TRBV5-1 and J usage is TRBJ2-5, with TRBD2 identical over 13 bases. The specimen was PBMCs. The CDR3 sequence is CASSLEGLAGETQYF. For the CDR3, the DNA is TGCGCCAGCAGCTTGGAGGGACTAGCGGGGGAGACCCAGTACTTC. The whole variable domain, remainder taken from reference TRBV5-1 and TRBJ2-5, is KAGVTQTPRYLIKTRGQQVTLSCSPISGHRSVSWYQQTPGQGLQFLFEYFSETQRNKGNFPGRFSGRQFSNSRSEMNVSTLELGDSALYLCASSLEGLAGETQYFGPGTRLLVL.